Below are 24 T cell receptor beta chains sequenced from a single sample in a study of T cell changes during pregnancy in multiple sclerosis (dated by TCRdb to the late 2010s). Library method: the immunoSEQ multiplex PCR assay. TCRdb limited this immuneACCESS table to in-frame rearrangements with V and J called. A share of clones is missing; checked studies link under half to unresolved V genes, and the rest is unexplained. The sample table shows approximately 90,000 clones, and around 94% are seen once. The leading ten clones occupy 0.7% to 1% of the sample. The sequencing used peripheral blood, collected in the third trimester of pregnancy. These TCRs come from a female donor with multiple sclerosis, enrolled in a pregnancy study.

The chain is built from TRBV18 and TRBJ2-5, with TRBD2 identical over 15 bases. V gave up 0 bases and J gave up 4 bases; unmatched junction bases: 6. The length of the CDR3 is 18 residues. Germline CDR1 and CDR2: KGHSH and LQKENI. CDR3 amino acids: CASSPPGRTSGRGETQYF. The CDR3 DNA follows: TGTGCCAGCTCACCACCCGGCCGGACTAGCGGGAGGGGAGAGACCCAGTACTTC.

This sequence joins TRBV18 and TRBJ1-5; no firm D call. Germline values: CDR1 KGHSH, CDR2 LQKENI. This CDR3 has 15 amino acids. V lost 3 bases and J 3 bases, leaving 12 bases between the germline ends. This CDR3 reads CASSPLGPANQPQHF. CDR3 sequence (DNA): TGTGCCAGCTCACCGCTTGGGCCCGCCAATCAGCCCCAGCATTTT.

The V gene is TRBV9, the J gene TRBJ2-1; D may be TRBD1 (5 bases). The V and J ends lost 0 bases and 7 bases respectively, with 14 bases between them. Per the germline V gene, CDR1 is SGDLS and CDR2 is YYNGEE. CDR3 length: 15 amino acids. The CDR3 nucleotides are TGTGCCAGCAGCGTAGGGACATTGGGTAATAATGAGCAGTTCTTC. Amino acid sequence: CASSVGTLGNNEQFF.

The chain combines TRBV9 with TRBJ1-1, with 11 bases aligning to TRBD1. Germline CDR1 SGDLS, CDR2 YYNGEE. V shed 3 bases, J shed 4 bases, and the junction held 8 bases outside the gene matches. CDR3 size: 16 residues. CDR3 sequence: CASSAPGQGGGTEAFF. As DNA, the CDR3 is TGTGCCAGCAGCGCCCCGGGACAGGGGGGAGGCACTGAAGCTTTCTTT. Together with reference TRBV9 and TRBJ1-1, the CDR3 gives the full variable domain: DSGVTQTPKHLITATGQRVTLRCSPRSGDLSVYWYQQSLDQGLQFLIQYYNGEERAKGNILERFSAQQFPDLHSELNLSSLELGDSALYFCASSAPGQGGGTEAFFGQGTRLTVV.

V and J are TRBV6-4 and TRBJ2-1, with TRBD2 identical over 11 bases. With V trimmed by 3 bases and J by 6 bases, 7 bases remained unmatched. Germline V gene data show CDR1 as MRHNA and CDR2 as SNTAGT. This CDR3 is built from 16 residues. The CDR3 region has the DNA TGTGCCAGCAGTGATTTAGCGGGAGGGATCGGCAATGAGCAGTTCTTC. This gives the protein CASSDLAGGIGNEQFF.

The J gene is TRBJ2-7, the V gene TRBV9; 10 nucleotides agree with TRBD1. CDR1 and CDR2 (germline): SGDLS, YYNGEE. The length of the CDR3 is 16 residues. The V gene end was trimmed by 4 bases and the J gene end by 3 bases; junction bases not matched to a gene: 10. The CDR3 coding sequence is TGTGCCAGCAGCCCCCAGCGGGACAGGGGAGGCTACGAGCAGTACTTC. Its translation: CASSPQRDRGGYEQYF.

This clone was detected only once. The gene calls are TRBV7-8 and TRBJ1-5; TRBD1 aligns across 7 bases. The CDR3 is 14 amino acids. V lost 5 bases, J lost 3 bases, and 4 bases stayed unmatched. Germline assignment: CDR1 SGHVS and CDR2 FQNEAQ. CDR3 sequence: CASSLQGPNQPQHF. In nucleotides, the CDR3 is TGTGCCAGCAGCCTACAGGGGCCCAATCAGCCCCAGCATTTT.

V is TRBV4-1 and J is TRBJ2-7; the D gene is possibly TRBD1 (6 bases). V was clipped by 0 bases and J by 3 bases, with 15 bases between them. The V gene's germline CDR1 is MGHRA and CDR2 YSYEKL. The CDR3 runs to 16 residues. CDR3 loop: CASSQDSGERRYEQYF. CDR3 DNA sequence: TGCGCCAGCAGCCAAGACTCAGGGGAACGACGCTACGAGCAGTACTTC.

J is TRBJ2-1 and V is TRBV5-1; a possible D gene is TRBD2 (7 bases). Germline V gene data show CDR1 as SGHRS and CDR2 as YFSETQ. CDR3 length: 15 amino acids. V dropped 4 bases and J dropped 5 bases, with 16 bases sitting between them. The CDR3: CASSGGAGWDNEQFF. The CDR3 DNA reads as TGCGCCAGCAGCGGGGGGGCGGGATGGGACAATGAGCAGTTCTTC. Filled out from reference TRBV5-1 and TRBJ2-1, the complete variable domain reads KAGVTQTPRYLIKTRGQQVTLSCSPISGHRSVSWYQQTPGQGLQFLFEYFSETQRNKGNFPGRFSGRQFSNSRSEMNVSTLELGDSALYLCASSGGAGWDNEQFFGPGTRLTVL.

V usage is TRBV2 and J usage is TRBJ2-7; no reliable D call. Per the germline V gene, CDR1 is SNHLY and CDR2 is FYNNEI. The CDR3 totals 12 residues. V shed 8 bases and J shed 3 bases, with 11 bases lying between them. CDR3 region: CASDTSNYEQYF. DNA for the CDR3: TGTGCCAGCGACACTTCAAACTACGAGCAGTACTTC.

The V and J genes are TRBV11-1 and TRBJ2-2; D unresolved. The germline V and J ends were trimmed by 5 bases and 4 bases, with 20 bases remaining between them. CDR3 length equals 17 residues. Germline CDR1 is SGHAT and CDR2 is FQDESV (reference sequence). CDR3 in amino acids: CASSPISWPHSTGELFF. CDR3 sequence (DNA): TGTGCCAGCAGCCCCATCTCCTGGCCGCACAGCACCGGGGAGCTGTTTTTT.

The gene calls are TRBV9 and TRBJ2-2, with D possibly matching TRBD2 (5 bases). CDR1 is SGDLS, CDR2 YYNGEE, per germline. Trimming shortened V by 7 bases and J by 8 bases, and 12 bases separated the two germline ends. CDR3 length: 12 residues. CDR3 sequence reads: CASEGPGGELFF. DNA of the CDR3: TGTGCCAGCGAAGGGCCGGGGGGGGAGCTGTTTTTT.

The chain links TRBV27 to TRBJ1-2; no definite D call. CDR1 MNHEY and CDR2 SMNVEV come from the germline V gene (reference sequence). The CDR3 consists of 13 residues. V shed 3 bases and J shed 6 bases, with 11 bases lying between them. The CDR3 DNA reads TGTGCCAGCAGTTTTGAGGGATGGGATGGCTACACCTTC. It yields the protein CASSFEGWDGYTF.

The J gene is TRBJ2-3, the V gene TRBV6-4; D unresolved. This CDR3 region has 16 residues. The V gene lost 3 bases and the J gene lost 1 base, with 14 bases spanning the gap. Germline CDR1 MRHNA, CDR2 SNTAGT. CDR3 nucleotides: TGTGCCAGCAGTGAAATCGAGTCCCTTGGCACAGATACGCAGTATTTT. This sequence encodes CASSEIESLGTDTQYF.

The V gene is TRBV6-1, the J gene TRBJ2-7, with D perhaps matching TRBD2 (6 bases). CDR3 length equals 15 residues. Trimming left V 1 base short and J 4 bases short, with 14 bases between. Germline CDR1 is MNHNS and CDR2 is SASEGT. In DNA, the CDR3 is TGTGCCAGCAGTGAAGAGACTAGTTTCGGGTACGAGCAGTACTTC. It codes for CASSEETSFGYEQYF.

This sequence joins TRBV18 and TRBJ1-4; weak D call: TRBD1 (5 bases). Per the germline V gene, CDR1 is KGHSH and CDR2 is LQKENI. V lost 3 bases, J lost 2 bases, and 7 bases lay in between. This CDR3 region has 14 residues. In nucleotides, the CDR3 is TGTGCCAGCTCACCGAGACAGACTAATGAAAAACTGTTTTTT. The encoded protein is CASSPRQTNEKLFF.

The chain has TRBV30 and TRBJ1-1; 8 positions agree with TRBD1. This CDR3 is built from 13 residues. V shed 4 bases and J 5 bases; nucleotides not matched to a gene: 6. Germline-derived CDR1 and CDR2 are GTSNPN and SVGIG (reference sequence). In nucleotides, the CDR3 is TGTGCCTGGACAGGGGGCGCAAAAACTGAAGCTTTCTTT. It yields the protein CAWTGGAKTEAFF.

This clone was picked up one time. V usage is TRBV6-1 and J usage is TRBJ1-2, with a weak D call TRBD1 (6 bases). Germline V gene lookup returns CDR1 MNHNS and CDR2 SASEGT. V was cut by 0 bases and J by 7 bases, with 15 bases left in between. There are 15 residues in the CDR3. DNA of the CDR3: TGTGCCAGCAGTGAAGCGCTCGTTGGGGGCTCTGGCTACACCTTC. Protein sequence: CASSEALVGGSGYTF.

V and J are TRBV27 and TRBJ2-1; D perhaps matches TRBD1 (5 bases). CDR1 MNHEY and CDR2 SMNVEV come from the germline V gene (reference sequence). CDR3 length: 13 amino acids. V lost 0 bases and J lost 8, with 8 bases in between. For the CDR3, the DNA is TGTGCCAGCAGTTTATCCAGGGCTGATGAGCAGTTCTTC. As protein: CASSLSRADEQFF.

The gene calls are TRBV4-1 and TRBJ2-1; 8 bases match TRBD2. The junction had 10 bases not matched to a gene; V was cut back by 0 bases and J by 9 bases. Germline-derived CDR1 and CDR2 are MGHRA and YSYEKL. CDR3 length equals 16 residues. CDR3 sequence: CASSQESGGTSGEQFF. For the CDR3, the DNA is TGCGCCAGCAGCCAAGAGTCGGGAGGGACCTCTGGTGAGCAGTTCTTC.

CDR3 sequence (DNA): TGTGCCAGCAGTGCCCTTAGCGAACTGAAAAATGAGCAGTTCTTC. Amino acid sequence: CASSALSELKNEQFF. The V call is TRBV6-5, the J call TRBJ2-1, with D tentatively TRBD2 (5 bases). The germline V gene encodes CDR1 MNHEY and CDR2 SVGAGI. V was shortened by 5 bases and J by 7 bases, with 18 bases between the two germline ends. This CDR3 has 15 residues.

V usage is TRBV6-5 and J usage is TRBJ2-7, with D perhaps TRBD1 (5 bases). Germline V gene sequence: CDR1 MNHEY, CDR2 SVGAGI. CDR3 size: 14 residues. Trimming removed 4 bases from V and 3 bases from J, with 13 bases in between. The CDR3 sequence is CASSSAGSFYEQYF. The DNA for the CDR3 is TGTGCCAGCAGTTCGGCAGGGTCTTTCTACGAGCAGTACTTC.

The rearrangement joins TRBV29-1 to TRBJ2-7, with D possibly being TRBD2 (6 bases). The V gene lost 2 bases and the J gene lost 4 bases, with 12 bases spanning the gap. This CDR3 region has 13 residues. CDR1 is SQVTM, CDR2 ANQGSEA, per germline. CDR3 bases: TGCAGCGTTGAATTCCCAGGGAGGTACGAGCAGTACTTC. This codes for CSVEFPGRYEQYF.

This rearrangement joins TRBV4-1 to TRBJ1-3; D perhaps matches TRBD1 (5 bases). The germline V and J ends were trimmed by 0 bases and 2 bases, with 8 bases remaining between them. Per germline, CDR1 MGHRA and CDR2 YSYEKL. The length of the CDR3 is 15 residues. CDR3 amino acids: CASSQDQGTGNTIYF. CDR3 nucleotides: TGCGCCAGCAGCCAAGATCAGGGTACTGGAAACACCATATATTTT.